The following is a T cell receptor (beta chain) sequence with its context. This specimen comes from a study of blood T cell repertoires in COVID-19. Overall study context: Samples representing acute and convalescent COVID-19 were sourced from the United States, Italy and Spain.

Per the original methods: Amplification of reference gene primers was used by the study to estimate nucleated cell counts. Profiled with immunoSEQ multiplex PCR; TCRdb holds only in-frame clones, not every one. V, J and clone size were drawn from that table, and D and trimming were deduced from the DNA. The data hold roughly 63,000 clones, with 88% observed a single time. The CDR3 contains 13 residues. Trimming cost V 5 bases and J 11 bases, with 18 bases left between them. Per germline, CDR1 LNHDA and CDR2 SQIVND (reference sequence). The sample taken for sequencing was peripheral blood. This clonotype was sampled from a woman between 45 and 65 years old with active or convalescent COVID-19. The chain combines TRBV19 with TRBJ1-1; D might be TRBD1 (5 bases). The CDR3 nucleotides read TGTGCCAGTAGTTGGAGGGACGAGGAAAAGGCTTTCTTT. It encodes CASSWRDEEKAFF.